The 22 T cell receptor beta chains listed next were all sequenced from one sample in a study of cytomegalovirus exposure and HLA in healthy donors. Primers included in the PCR were 60 Vbeta and 13 Jbeta primers. Assay: immunoSEQ multiplex PCR; the TCRdb copy retains only in-frame clones and omits some. The table lists around 100,000 clones, 78% of them singletons. The sample was PBMCs. These receptors were collected from a woman in her 40s in good health and CMV-seropositive.

V is TRBV6-5 and J is TRBJ1-1, with a possible D match to TRBD1 (6 bases). CDR1 MNHEY and CDR2 SVGAGI come from the germline V gene. The CDR3 is 15 residues long. Trimming removed 2 bases from V and 3 bases from J, with 13 bases in between. The CDR3 coding sequence is TGTGCCAGCAGTTACCTGGACAGTAGGGACACTGAAGCTTTCTTT. Protein: CASSYLDSRDTEAFF.

The chain is built from TRBV20-1 and TRBJ1-1; D uncertain. CDR1 and CDR2 from the germline V gene are DFQATT and SNEGSKA (reference sequence). V gave up 4 bases and J gave up 7 bases, with 10 bases separating them. The CDR3 covers 11 residues. In nucleotides, the CDR3 is TGCAGTGCTACCTTGACGGGTGAAGCTTTCTTT. It translates to CSATLTGEAFF.

CDR3 sequence (DNA): TGCGCCAGCAGCCAGGGACTAGCCCAATACGAGCAGTACTTC. It specifies CASSQGLAQYEQYF. The chain employs TRBV4-1 and TRBJ2-7, with 9 positions matching TRBD2. The CDR3 has 14 residues. Germline lookup yields CDR1 MGHRA and CDR2 YSYEKL. With 3 bases clipped from V and 4 bases from J, the junction kept 4 bases outside the gene matches.

This sequence joins TRBV7-9 and TRBJ1-1; D remains ambiguous. Trimming pared 4 bases from V and 0 bases from J, leaving 6 bases between. The germline gives CDR1 SEHNR, CDR2 FQNEAQ (reference sequence). CDR3 length: 13 residues. This CDR3 reads CASSSTVNTEAFF. The CDR3 coding sequence is TGTGCCAGCAGCTCTACCGTGAACACTGAAGCTTTCTTT.

This chain uses TRBV27 with TRBJ2-1, with TRBD2 matching over 8 bases. Germline lookup yields CDR1 MNHEY and CDR2 SMNVEV (reference sequence). This CDR3 contains 19 residues. V was clipped by 3 bases and J by 4 bases; unmatched bases: 17. The CDR3 protein is CASSFVRGQREKLYNEQFF. In nucleotides, the CDR3 is TGTGCCAGCAGTTTTGTCCGCGGGCAGCGGGAGAAGCTTTACAATGAGCAGTTCTTC.

This clone was seen more than once but under ten times. The chain uses TRBV5-1 and TRBJ1-1; weak D call: TRBD1 (5 bases). Germline CDR1 and CDR2: SGHRS and YFSETQ. Trimming cost V 0 bases and J 0 bases, with 15 bases left between them. The CDR3 is 17 amino acids. CDR3 sequence (DNA): TGCGCCAGCAGCTTGGGCTGGGGGGACGGTTTGAACACTGAAGCTTTCTTT. It yields the protein CASSLGWGDGLNTEAFF.

The V call is TRBV11-3, the J call TRBJ2-1; D remains ambiguous. CDR1 is SGHNT and CDR2 is YENEEA in the germline V gene. The V gene lost 8 bases and the J gene lost 4 bases, with 9 bases spanning the gap. CDR3 length equals 12 residues. The CDR3 protein is CASGRIYNEQFF. The CDR3 bases are TGTGCCAGCGGCCGAATTTACAATGAGCAGTTCTTC.

This chain links TRBV6-5 with TRBJ2-1; 11 nucleotides align to TRBD1. V was clipped by 2 bases and J by 7 bases; unmatched bases: 4. The CDR3 is made up of 15 amino acids. The germline CDR1 and CDR2 sequences are MNHEY and SVGAGI. Here the CDR3 reads CASSYTGQGGNEQFF. In DNA form, the CDR3 reads TGTGCCAGCAGTTACACGGGACAGGGGGGGAATGAGCAGTTCTTC.

The V and J genes are TRBV28 and TRBJ2-2; 10 positions agree with TRBD2. Germline V gene data show CDR1 as MDHEN and CDR2 as SYDVKM. The CDR3 totals 16 residues. J lost 7 bases, V lost 2 bases, and 7 bases had no gene match. CDR3 residues: CASSLPLAGAGGELFF. The CDR3 DNA is TGTGCCAGCAGTTTACCTCTAGCGGGAGCTGGCGGGGAGCTGTTTTTT.

V is TRBV10-3 and J is TRBJ2-1, with 8 bases identical to TRBD2. V trimming: 0 bases; J trimming: 0 bases; junction bases outside the gene matches: 7. The CDR3 sequence is 18 residues long. The germline CDR1 and CDR2 sequences are ENHRY and SYGVKD. CDR3 sequence reads: CAISESFSGTSSYNEQFF. The DNA of the CDR3 is TGTGCCATCAGTGAGTCTTTTTCTGGGACTAGCTCCTACAATGAGCAGTTCTTC.

This clone was observed once. This chain uses TRBV7-9 with TRBJ2-5; TRBD1 matches 7 bases. The V gene's germline CDR1 is SEHNR and CDR2 FQNEAQ (reference sequence). After removal of 5 bases from V and 0 bases from J, the junction contained 6 bases not matched to a gene. The CDR3 is 15 amino acids. Here the CDR3 reads CASSTKGTDQETQYF. As DNA, the CDR3 is TGTGCCAGCAGCACCAAAGGGACAGACCAAGAGACCCAGTACTTC.

This chain links TRBV7-8 with TRBJ2-7; TRBD1 matches at 7 bases. CDR1 is SGHVS, CDR2 FQNEAQ, per germline. The CDR3 totals 15 residues. V trimming: 5 bases; J trimming: 3 bases; junction bases outside the gene matches: 10. CDR3 residues: CASSRTGQGVYEQYF. The CDR3 region has the DNA TGTGCCAGCAGCCGGACCGGTCAGGGGGTCTACGAGCAGTACTTC.

This chain joins TRBV28 and TRBJ1-3, with 10 nucleotides matching TRBD1. Looked up from germline, CDR1 is MDHEN and CDR2 is SYDVKM. The CDR3 contains 16 residues. V was pared by 6 bases and J by 0 bases, with 5 bases of the junction left unmatched. The CDR3 loop reads CASSHGQGVSGNTIYF. The CDR3 DNA reads as TGTGCCAGCAGCCACGGACAGGGGGTCTCTGGAAACACCATATATTTT.

The V and J genes are TRBV10-2 and TRBJ1-2; the D is unclear. The V gene's germline CDR1 is WSHSY and CDR2 SAAADI. This CDR3 comprises 14 residues. Trimming cost V 0 bases and J 3 bases, with 8 bases left between them. The CDR3, as DNA: TGCGCCAGCAGTGAGTCGAGCGGAGACTATGGCTACACCTTC. It is translated as CASSESSGDYGYTF.

V and J are TRBV9 and TRBJ1-2; D remains ambiguous. Germline V CDR1 and CDR2: SGDLS, YYNGEE. The CDR3 length is 11 residues. V dropped 3 bases and J dropped 4 bases, with 4 bases sitting between them. The DNA of the CDR3 is TGTGCCAGCAGCGACATCTATGGCTACACCTTC. This translates into CASSDIYGYTF.

The chain couples TRBV7-9 to TRBJ2-2; TRBD2 matches at 10 bases. V lost 5 bases and J lost 6; bases outside the gene matches: 6. The CDR3 contains 15 residues. Germline loops: CDR1 SEHNR, CDR2 FQNEAQ (reference sequence). The chain's CDR3 is CASSASGRAAGELFF. The CDR3, as DNA: TGTGCCAGCAGCGCAAGCGGGAGGGCCGCCGGGGAGCTGTTTTTT. The full variable domain, in which reference TRBV7-9 and TRBJ2-2 provide the parts outside the CDR3, is DTGVSQNPRHKITKRGQNVTFRCDPISEHNRLYWYRQTLGQGPEFLTYFQNEAQLEKSRLLSDRFSAERPKGSFSTLEIQRTEQGDSAMYLCASSASGRAAGELFFGEGSRLTVL.

The genes are TRBV19 and TRBJ2-6; D is perhaps TRBD2 (7 bases). Between the trimmed V and J ends, which lost 1 base and 2 bases, there was a span of 12 bases. Germline V lookup: CDR1 LNHDA, CDR2 SQIVND (reference sequence). The CDR3 is 17 amino acids. CDR3 nucleotide sequence: TGTGCCAGTAGTATAGGGGGCGGGGGCGCTGGGGCCAACGTCCTGACTTTC. It yields the protein CASSIGGGGAGANVLTF.

The chain links TRBV6-1 to TRBJ1-1; tentative D call: TRBD1 (6 bases). Germline V gives CDR1 MNHNS, CDR2 SASEGT. Deletions cut 6 bases from V and 3 bases from J, with 11 bases between. CDR3 length equals 13 residues. The CDR3 coding sequence is TGTGCCAGCAGGGCAGGGGCGGACACTGAAGCTTTCTTT. Encoded protein: CASRAGADTEAFF.

The CDR3 reads CASSPRTGNTEAFF. In DNA, the CDR3 is TGTGCCAGCAGCCCCAGGACAGGGAACACTGAAGCTTTCTTT. The J gene is TRBJ1-1, the V gene TRBV11-3; 7 bases are shared with TRBD1. The CDR3 covers 14 residues. V was pared by 5 bases and J by 1 base, with 4 bases of the junction left unmatched. In germline, CDR1 is SGHNT, CDR2 YENEEA.

The V and J genes are TRBV4-1 and TRBJ2-1; tentatively, D is TRBD1 (6 bases). Germline V CDR1 and CDR2: MGHRA, YSYEKL. The CDR3 spans 14 residues. The V end lost 1 base, the J end lost 5 bases, and 9 bases lay between the germline ends. The CDR3 bases are TGCGCCAGCAGCCAAGTTGACAGGAACAATGAGCAGTTCTTC. Protein: CASSQVDRNNEQFF.

The V call is TRBV5-1, the J call TRBJ2-7, with 7 bases aligning to TRBD2. The trim removed 4 bases at V and 7 bases at J, leaving 11 bases unmatched. The CDR3 loop spans 14 amino acids. Germline V gives CDR1 SGHRS, CDR2 YFSETQ. As DNA, the CDR3 is TGCGCCAGCAGCAGCCTAGCGGATATTACGGAGCAGTACTTC. Its protein is CASSSLADITEQYF.

This rearrangement joins TRBV7-8 to TRBJ2-3; 15 bases are shared with TRBD2. With 3 bases clipped from V and 0 bases from J, the junction kept 1 base outside the gene matches. Germline CDR1 is SGHVS and CDR2 is FQNEAQ. There are 17 residues in the CDR3. CDR3 DNA: TGTGCCAGCAGCTTGGGACTAGCGGGAGGTAGCACAGATACGCAGTATTTT. Amino acid sequence: CASSLGLAGGSTDTQYF.